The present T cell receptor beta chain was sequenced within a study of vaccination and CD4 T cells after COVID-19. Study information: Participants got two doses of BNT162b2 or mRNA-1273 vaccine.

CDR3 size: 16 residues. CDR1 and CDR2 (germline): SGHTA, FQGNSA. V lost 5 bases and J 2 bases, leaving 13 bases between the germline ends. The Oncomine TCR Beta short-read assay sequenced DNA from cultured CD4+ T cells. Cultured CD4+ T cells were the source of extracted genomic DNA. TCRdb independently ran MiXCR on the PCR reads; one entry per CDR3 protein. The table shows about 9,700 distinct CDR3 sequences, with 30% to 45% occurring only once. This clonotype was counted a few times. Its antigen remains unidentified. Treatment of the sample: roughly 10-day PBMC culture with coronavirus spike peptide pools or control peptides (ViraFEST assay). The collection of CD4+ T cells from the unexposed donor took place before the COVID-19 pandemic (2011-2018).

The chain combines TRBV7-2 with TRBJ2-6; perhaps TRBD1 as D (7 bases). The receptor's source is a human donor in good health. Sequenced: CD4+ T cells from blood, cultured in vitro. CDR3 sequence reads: CASSPAGGTGANVLTF. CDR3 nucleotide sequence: TGTGCCAGCAGCCCAGCAGGGGGGACTGGGGCCAACGTCCTGACTTTC.